These T cell receptor beta chains were read from a single sample in a study of cytomegalovirus exposure and HLA in healthy donors. Here immunoSEQ multiplex PCR was the method, and the copy in TCRdb shows in-frame clones only, minus some. This table holds 150,000 to 200,000 clones, around 83% found once. Material for sequencing was PBMCs. All receptors come from a middle-aged man in good health and CMV-seropositive. Both conserved end residues are part of each CDR3. Each record gives: V gene, clone size, J gene, D gene, CDR3 protein, CDR3 DNA. A D gene is named only where the DNA matches it firmly. Size is stated for part of the rows, as once, few or many counts, or as a class when the clone is expanded.

TRBV7-9,-,TRBJ2-1,TRBD2,CASSSPSGFTYNEQFF,TGTGCCAGCAGCTCCCCTAGCGGGTTCACCTACAATGAGCAGTTCTTC
TRBV28,few,TRBJ1-5,-,CASMAGGQPQHF,TGTGCCAGCATGGCGGGGGGCCAGCCCCAGCATTTT
TRBV5-4,-,TRBJ1-1,-,CASSLDPGRATEAFF,TGTGCCAGCAGCTTGGATCCGGGGAGGGCCACTGAAGCTTTCTTT
TRBV5-6,-,TRBJ1-6,-,CASSLDRSPLHF,TGTGCCAGCAGCTTGGATAGATCACCCCTCCACTTT
TRBV11-2,-,TRBJ2-2,-,CASARPGDHTGELFF,TGTGCCAGCGCCCGGCCGGGGGATCACACCGGGGAGCTGTTTTTT
TRBV19,-,TRBJ2-2,TRBD1,CASSIGRGLTGELFF,TGTGCCAGTAGTATCGGCAGGGGGTTGACCGGGGAGCTGTTTTTT
TRBV19,-,TRBJ2-1,TRBD2,CASSIVAGAYNEQFF,TGTGCCAGTAGTATAGTAGCGGGGGCCTACAATGAGCAGTTCTTC
TRBV5-1,-,TRBJ2-6,TRBD1,CASSLTQGAPGANVLTF,TGCGCCAGCAGCCTGACACAGGGGGCCCCTGGGGCCAACGTCCTGACTTTC
TRBV9,-,TRBJ2-1,TRBD1,CASSVAGQSYNEQFF,TGTGCCAGCAGCGTAGCGGGACAGAGCTACAATGAGCAGTTCTTC
TRBV30,-,TRBJ1-6,TRBD1,CAWSQGVRAQDNSPLHF,TGTGCCTGGAGCCAGGGGGTACGGGCTCAAGACAATTCACCCCTCCACTTT
TRBV12-5,-,TRBJ1-2,-,CASGDSAHGYTF,TGTGCTAGTGGGGACAGTGCCCATGGCTACACCTTC
TRBV5-1,few,TRBJ2-7,-,CASSRDTSTYEQYF,TGCGCCAGCAGCCGTGACACGTCAACCTACGAGCAGTACTTC
TRBV4-1,-,TRBJ1-1,-,CASSQDPNSGGLNTEAFF,TGCGCCAGCAGCCAAGATCCCAACTCGGGGGGCCTGAACACTGAAGCTTTCTTT
TRBV5-3,-,TRBJ2-3,TRBD2,CARRSGGPQNSTDTQYF,TGTGCCAGAAGGTCGGGAGGACCACAAAACTCCACAGATACGCAGTATTTT
TRBV28,-,TRBJ2-3,-,CASSLLVPGGADTQYF,TGTGCCAGCAGTCTCCTGGTCCCCGGCGGGGCAGATACGCAGTATTTT